This paragraph reports one TCR beta chain. This sample was included in a study of shared clonotypes between healthy human individuals. Only in-frame clones appear in the TCRdb table, and some are missing; sequencing was by immunoSEQ multiplex PCR. The table shows hundreds of thousands of clones, with around 72% occurring only once. Germline CDR1 and CDR2: SEHNR and FQNEAQ (reference sequence). The CDR3 is 12 residues long. Trimming removed 4 bases from V and 7 bases from J, with 10 bases in between. The chain uses TRBV7-9 and TRBJ1-1, with D uncertain. The sequencing sample was made of memory CD4+ T cells sorted from blood. The subset here: CD45RA-negative fraction. The sequence derives from a woman in her thirties in good health. CDR3 protein: CASSYSGYEAFF. DNA of the CDR3: TGTGCCAGCAGCTACTCTGGTTATGAAGCTTTCTTT.